The present entry profiles one T cell receptor beta chain with its context. Its antigen is as yet unknown. This sample was included in a study of T cell repertoires in cytomegalovirus infection. Study-level information: Carrying CMV and the relevant HLA type showed in public TCR beta signatures.

TCRdb analysed the reads with MiXCR anew, one entry per CDR3 protein. The table has roughly 700,000 distinct CDR3 sequences, around 31% seen once; the top ten hold roughly 18%. The sequence derives from a human donor in good health (CMV status not recorded). Some clones in this sample may be carry-over from other donors' samples. The source material was cultured PBMCs, sampled from culture after CMV antigen stimulation.

The CDR3 bases are TGCAGCGCCTATATGGGAGGGCGTGATACGCAGTATTTT. Translated: CSAYMGGRDTQYF. The chain joins TRBV20-1 to TRBJ2-3; TRBD2 aligns across 7 bases. CDR3 size: 13 residues. CDR1 is DFQATT, CDR2 SNEGSKA, per germline (reference sequence).